One and the same sample provided the 20 T cell receptor beta chains below, sequenced in a study of monozygotic twins with inflammatory bowel disease. Using the 5' RACE reads, TCRdb records one entry per CDR3 protein without DNA. This specimen shows a few hundred thousand distinct CDR3 sequences; the ten leading clones hold 1.5% to 2%. Sample: blood. These receptors came from a human donor with ulcerative colitis or Crohn's disease, or a healthy co-twin of an affected twin (not recorded which).

This rearrangement joins TRBV5-1 to TRBJ2-2. The CDR3 has 15 amino acids. CDR1 and CDR2 (germline): SGHRS, YFSETQ. The CDR3 reads CASTPGSANTGELFF.

V and J are TRBV7-2 and TRBJ1-5; TCRdb gives TRBD1 as the D gene, but with no DNA this cannot be confirmed. In germline, CDR1 is SGHTA, CDR2 FQGNSA. The CDR3 totals 13 residues. CDR3 loop: CASSLAGEQPQHF.

The rearrangement uses TRBV20-1 and TRBJ2-4; TCRdb names TRBD1, which stays unverified in the absence of DNA. The CDR3 is 14 residues long. Germline loops: CDR1 DFQATT, CDR2 SNEGSKA (reference sequence). CDR3: CSASPGQGGNIQYF.

This rearrangement joins TRBV20-1 to TRBJ1-3; TCRdb's assignment of TRBD1 cannot be checked, as there is no DNA. CDR1 is DFQATT, CDR2 SNEGSKA, per germline (reference sequence). The CDR3 consists of 18 residues. Here the CDR3 reads CSARKTGTASWTGNTIYF.

V and J are TRBV3-1 and TRBJ1-3; as DNA is missing, the TRBD1 call by TCRdb cannot be tested. The CDR3 runs to 15 residues. Per the germline V gene, CDR1 is LGHDT and CDR2 is YNNKEL (reference sequence). The CDR3 loop is CASSQRDSLGNTIYF.

CDR3 loop: CSALDRGETQYF. The chain has TRBV20-1 and TRBJ2-5; lacking DNA, the TRBD1 call made by TCRdb goes unchecked. The CDR3 sequence is 12 residues long. CDR1 and CDR2 (germline): DFQATT, SNEGSKA (reference sequence).

This rearrangement joins TRBV7-6 to TRBJ2-7. The CDR3 has 14 residues. CDR1 is SGHVS, CDR2 FNYEAQ, per germline. CDR3 sequence reads: CASSLRTGPYEQYF.

The chain has TRBV29-1 and TRBJ1-6. This CDR3 comprises 13 residues. In germline, CDR1 is SQVTM, CDR2 ANQGSEA. The CDR3 loop is CSVLSSYNSPLHF.

V gene TRBV5-1 combines with J gene TRBJ2-3; the D call from TCRdb, TRBD2, cannot be confirmed without DNA. The germline V gene encodes CDR1 SGHRS and CDR2 YFSETQ. CDR3 length equals 13 residues. CDR3 loop: CASAGGGTDTQYF.

V and J are TRBV7-2 and TRBJ2-7. Per the germline V gene, CDR1 is SGHTA and CDR2 is FQGNSA. This CDR3 has 15 amino acids. CDR3 protein: CASSLVGGRSYEQYF.

The chain joins TRBV2 to TRBJ1-3. Germline values: CDR1 SNHLY, CDR2 FYNNEI. The CDR3 extends over 20 amino acids. The CDR3 here is CASSEALRDLLDRGGNTIYF.

The chain carries TRBV20-1 and TRBJ2-3; TCRdb gives TRBD2 as the D gene, but with no DNA this cannot be confirmed. CDR1 is DFQATT and CDR2 is SNEGSKA in the germline V gene (reference sequence). The CDR3 sequence is 14 residues long. The CDR3 sequence is CSAELAGGADTQYF.

The genes are TRBV12-3 or TRBV12-4 and TRBJ2-5; absent DNA, TCRdb's TRBD1 call cannot be checked. The CDR3 is 14 residues long. The CDR3 sequence is CASSVDRSGETQYF.

The chain combines TRBV7-9 with TRBJ1-4; TCRdb's D call, TRBD1, is unchecked because there is no DNA. This CDR3 is built from 17 residues. Per germline, CDR1 SEHNR and CDR2 FQNEAQ (reference sequence). CDR3: CASSFPLQGTEDEKLFF. Based on the CDR3 plus reference TRBV7-9 and TRBJ1-4, the full variable domain is DTGVSQNPRHKITKRGQNVTFRCDPISEHNRLYWYRQTLGQGPEFLTYFQNEAQLEKSRLLSDRFSAERPKGSFSTLEIQRTEQGDSAMYLCASSFPLQGTEDEKLFFGSGTQLSVL.

V usage is TRBV12-3 or TRBV12-4 and J usage is TRBJ2-1; the TCRdb call, TRBD1, lacks DNA for checking. This CDR3 has 13 residues. The CDR3 loop reads CASRTGEYNEQFF.

The V and J genes are TRBV7-9 and TRBJ1-1; the D call from TCRdb, TRBD1, cannot be confirmed without DNA. The germline V gene has CDR1 SEHNR and CDR2 FQNEAQ (reference sequence). The CDR3 runs to 12 residues. CDR3 in amino acids: CASSSRQGEAFF.

The J gene is TRBJ2-1, the V gene TRBV27; the TRBD1 assignment by TCRdb is unverifiable without DNA. CDR1 is MNHEY and CDR2 is SMNVEV in the germline V gene (reference sequence). This CDR3 contains 14 residues. The CDR3 protein is CATRRDRVLSEQFF.

CDR3 protein: CSARRGGAGNEQFF. The chain recombines TRBV20-1 with TRBJ2-1; TCRdb's assignment of TRBD1 cannot be checked, as there is no DNA. Germline V lookup: CDR1 DFQATT, CDR2 SNEGSKA (reference sequence). The CDR3 contains 14 residues.

The chain couples TRBV5-1 to TRBJ1-5. The CDR3 covers 13 residues. From germline, CDR1 is SGHRS and CDR2 YFSETQ. The CDR3 region is CASSLGPDQPQHF. Together with reference TRBV5-1 and TRBJ1-5, the CDR3 gives the full variable domain: KAGVTQTPRYLIKTRGQQVTLSCSPISGHRSVSWYQQTPGQGLQFLFEYFSETQRNKGNFPGRFSGRQFSNSRSEMNVSTLELGDSALYLCASSLGPDQPQHFGDGTRLSIL.

The chain couples TRBV19 to TRBJ1-1; the TRBD1 assignment by TCRdb is unverifiable without DNA. Germline V gives CDR1 LNHDA, CDR2 SQIVND (reference sequence). The CDR3 runs to 17 residues. The CDR3 protein is CASSSGLGRFVDTEAFF.